A single sample gave rise to the 26 T cell receptor beta chains below, sequenced in a study of blood T cell repertoires in COVID-19. Sequenced by immunoSEQ multiplex PCR; TCRdb stores in-frame clones only, minus some. The sample records under 250,000 clones, 75% to 85% being singletons. The material sequenced was peripheral blood. The receptors were sampled from a human donor in a cohort sampled during active COVID-19.

This clone was recorded only once. V usage is TRBV5-4 and J usage is TRBJ1-6; 7 bases are a match to TRBD1. CDR1 SGHNT and CDR2 YYREEE come from the germline V gene (reference sequence). The CDR3 extends over 14 amino acids. Trimming removed 0 bases from V and 7 bases from J; junction bases left unmatched: 1. The CDR3 here is CASSLGTGNSPLHF. The CDR3, as DNA: TGTGCCAGCAGCTTGGGGACAGGCAATTCACCCCTCCACTTT.

The chain uses TRBV7-2 and TRBJ2-2; D gene uncertain. Germline CDR1 is SGHTA and CDR2 is FQGNSA. V was pared by 2 bases and J by 2 bases, with 9 bases between. The CDR3 runs 15 residues. The CDR3 coding sequence is TGTGCCAGCAGCTTACCGCGGATTAACACCGGGGAGCTGTTTTTT. Translating it yields CASSLPRINTGELFF. Supplemented by reference TRBV7-2 and TRBJ2-2, the full variable domain reads GAGVSQSPSNKVTEKGKDVELRCDPISGHTALYWYRQSLGQGLEFLIYFQGNSAPDKSGLPSDRFSAERTGGSVSTLTIQRTQQEDSAVYLCASSLPRINTGELFFGEGSRLTVL.

The chain couples TRBV4-1 to TRBJ2-6, with D hard to call. The germline CDR1 and CDR2 sequences are MGHRA and YSYEKL. The CDR3 extends over 16 amino acids. V was pared by 3 bases and J by 2 bases, with 11 bases between. The DNA for the CDR3 is TGCGCCAGCAGCCACCCTGCCTTAGCTGGGGCCAACGTCCTGACTTTC. Its translation: CASSHPALAGANVLTF.

The chain combines TRBV19 with TRBJ2-1; 8 bases match TRBD2. J was trimmed by 5 bases and V by 5 bases; bases with no gene match: 5. CDR1 is LNHDA and CDR2 is SQIVND in the germline V gene (reference sequence). This CDR3 is 14 amino acids long. CDR3 region: CASSLSGNHNEQFF. The CDR3 DNA follows: TGTGCCAGTAGTCTTAGCGGGAACCACAATGAGCAGTTCTTC.

The rearrangement uses TRBV27 and TRBJ1-3, with D hard to call. Trimming took off 2 bases at V and 1 base at J, with 12 bases between the two ends. Per germline, CDR1 MNHEY and CDR2 SMNVEV (reference sequence). The CDR3 covers 16 residues. The CDR3 DNA sequence: TGTGCCAGCAGTTTAAGTTGGCTGCCGTCTGGAAACACCATATATTTT. It translates to CASSLSWLPSGNTIYF.

The gene calls are TRBV5-4 and TRBJ1-3; TRBD1 is a possible D gene (5 bases). CDR3 size: 14 residues. From germline, CDR1 is SGHNT and CDR2 YYREEE (reference sequence). The V gene lost 5 bases and the J gene lost 5 bases, with 14 bases spanning the gap. Here the CDR3 DNA reads TGTGCCAGCAGTCATTGGGGGGGTCGAAACACCATATATTTT. This encodes CASSHWGGRNTIYF.

In this sample, this clone turned up once. The rearrangement uses TRBV27 and TRBJ1-1, with D possibly TRBD1 on 5 matching bases. V was cut by 5 bases and J by 1 base, with 17 bases left in between. This CDR3 contains 16 residues. Germline V gene lookup returns CDR1 MNHEY and CDR2 SMNVEV (reference sequence). This CDR3 reads CASSPMRQIKNTEAFF. CDR3 bases: TGTGCCAGCAGTCCCATGCGACAGATCAAGAACACTGAAGCTTTCTTT.

This chain joins TRBV11-2 and TRBJ1-5; D uncertain. Deletions cut 2 bases from V and 2 bases from J, with 10 bases between. The CDR3 length is 15 residues. The germline V gene encodes CDR1 SGHAT and CDR2 FQNNGV. CDR3 region: CASSLTGEGNQPQHF. The CDR3 DNA follows: TGTGCCAGCAGCTTAACCGGGGAAGGCAATCAGCCCCAGCATTTT.

This clone appeared a single time. The V call is TRBV5-1, the J call TRBJ2-3; 7 nucleotides line up with TRBD2. The V and J ends lost 4 bases and 0 bases, in that order; junction bases with no gene match: 5. The CDR3 consists of 15 residues. The germline V gene has CDR1 SGHRS and CDR2 YFSETQ. The CDR3 loop is CASSMGGSSTDTQYF. CDR3 DNA: TGCGCCAGCAGCATGGGCGGGAGTAGCACAGATACGCAGTATTTT.

V is TRBV28 and J is TRBJ1-1; 7 bases map to TRBD1. V trimming: 2 bases; J trimming: 5 bases; junction bases outside the gene matches: 5. Germline CDR1 MDHEN, CDR2 SYDVKM. The CDR3 extends over 14 amino acids. The CDR3 reads CASSLDQGGTEAFF. The DNA of the CDR3 is TGTGCCAGCAGTTTAGATCAGGGGGGAACTGAAGCTTTCTTT.

The gene calls are TRBV27 and TRBJ2-1; 9 positions match TRBD2. Germline CDR1 and CDR2: MNHEY and SMNVEV (reference sequence). Germline trimming cut 11 bases from V and 9 bases from J; bases unmatched to any gene: 26. This CDR3 is built from 18 residues. This CDR3 is CALKCGRASGNSCGEQFF. The CDR3 DNA sequence: TGTGCCCTTAAATGCGGACGGGCTAGCGGGAATTCTTGTGGTGAGCAGTTCTTC.

This sequence joins TRBV21-1 and TRBJ2-1; TRBD2, the D gene given by the table, was not confirmed from the DNA. TRBV21-1 is a pseudogene locus. This CDR3 region has 17 residues. Here the CDR3 DNA reads TGTGCCAGCAGCAAAGCCCAGCGGGAGCGTTGTATTCATGAGCAGTTCTTC. Amino acid sequence: CASSKAQRERCIHEQFF.

This clone was counted a few times. The chain carries TRBV7-8 and TRBJ2-7; 10 bases are shared with TRBD2. Per the germline V gene, CDR1 is SGHVS and CDR2 is FQNEAQ. The CDR3 is 17 amino acids. Unmatched junction bases numbered 10, after V lost 5 bases and J lost 0 bases. The CDR3 bases are TGTGCCAGCAGCCGGAGCGTCTCTAGCGGGAGCTCCTACGAGCAGTACTTC. This sequence encodes CASSRSVSSGSSYEQYF.

This clone has only a few counts. The chain uses TRBV6-5 and TRBJ2-7, with TRBD1 as a possible D gene (5 bases). Germline CDR1 and CDR2: MNHEY and SVGAGI. The CDR3 runs to 15 residues. The germline V and J ends were trimmed by 6 bases and 5 bases, with 20 bases remaining between them. Here the CDR3 reads CASRSSTLKGNEQYF. CDR3 nucleotides: TGTGCCAGCAGGTCCTCCACTCTAAAGGGGAACGAGCAGTACTTC.

Concerning this clone: The same CDR3 is also encoded by other DNA sequences in this sample. The genes are TRBV28 and TRBJ1-5, with D possibly matching TRBD1 (5 bases). This CDR3 spans 15 amino acids. Germline CDR1 is MDHEN and CDR2 is SYDVKM. With 4 bases removed from V and 2 bases from J, the gap between germline ends came to 12 bases. DNA for the CDR3: TGTGCCAGCAGTTCACCAGGGTCGGGCAATCAGCCCCAGCATTTT. Its translation: CASSSPGSGNQPQHF.

The rearrangement joins TRBV7-9 to TRBJ2-1; no clear D gene. CDR1 is SEHNR and CDR2 is FQNEAQ in the germline V gene (reference sequence). V was pared by 2 bases and J by 2 bases, with 10 bases between. The CDR3 length is 15 residues. The CDR3 bases are TGTGCCAGCAGCTTACGGAGCGAGGCCTACAATGAGCAGTTCTTC. It yields the protein CASSLRSEAYNEQFF.

This rearrangement joins TRBV4-2 to TRBJ2-5; D gene uncertain. Germline CDR1 is LGHNA and CDR2 is YNFKEQ. With 1 base removed from V and 4 bases from J, the gap between germline ends came to 10 bases. The CDR3 consists of 14 residues. As DNA, the CDR3 is TGTGCCAGCAGCCAAGTTAGTGGTGGAGAGACCCAGTACTTC. Its translation: CASSQVSGGETQYF.

This rearrangement joins TRBV28 to TRBJ2-7; 9 bases align to TRBD1. The CDR3 sequence is 12 residues long. The germline gives CDR1 MDHEN, CDR2 SYDVKM. The trim removed 10 bases at V and 2 bases at J, leaving 3 bases unmatched. The CDR3 sequence: CATGQGTYEQYF. For the CDR3, the DNA is TGTGCCACGGGACAGGGAACCTACGAGCAGTACTTC.

CDR3 loop: CASSQVLAGAVYNEQFF. In nucleotides, the CDR3 is TGCGCCAGCAGCCAAGTACTGGCGGGAGCGGTCTACAATGAGCAGTTCTTC. The V gene is TRBV4-1, the J gene TRBJ2-1; 7 nucleotides line up with TRBD2. CDR3 length: 17 amino acids. V shed 1 base, J shed 3 bases, and the junction held 9 bases outside the gene matches. Germline values: CDR1 MGHRA, CDR2 YSYEKL.

The CDR3 bases are TGCACGCCGTTTACAGGGCAGATGAACACTGAAGCTTTCTTT. Residues: CTPFTGQMNTEAFF. V gene TRBV10-1 combines with J gene TRBJ1-1, with D perhaps TRBD1 (6 bases). The germline V gene has CDR1 WNHNN and CDR2 SYGVQD (reference sequence). This CDR3 comprises 14 residues.

The chain links TRBV2 to TRBJ2-1, with a weak D call TRBD2 (5 bases). The CDR3 sequence is 18 residues long. Germline-derived CDR1 and CDR2 are SNHLY and FYNNEI. V lost 2 bases, J lost 8 bases, and 25 bases lay in between. The CDR3 DNA reads as TGTGCCAGCAGTGAAATCCCGACTGGTCTAGCCACGTGGGATGAGCAGTTCTTC. Translating it yields CASSEIPTGLATWDEQFF.

This chain links TRBV5-6 with TRBJ1-2; 7 nucleotides match TRBD1. J was trimmed by 8 bases and V by 2 bases; bases with no gene match: 6. Germline V gene lookup returns CDR1 SGHDT and CDR2 YYEEEE. The CDR3 sequence is 13 residues long. Written as DNA, the CDR3 is TGTGCCAGCAGCTTTAACAGGGGACGAGGCTACACCTTC. Protein product: CASSFNRGRGYTF.

This clone was counted only a few times. CDR3 sequence (DNA): TGTGCCAGCAGTGCGCTCCCGGGACTAGCCTTAAATGAGCAGTTCTTC. Its translation is CASSALPGLALNEQFF. The chain carries TRBV6-4 and TRBJ2-1, with 9 bases lining up with TRBD2. The V gene's germline CDR1 is MRHNA and CDR2 SNTAGT. This CDR3 spans 16 amino acids. V trimming: 4 bases; J trimming: 7 bases; junction bases outside the gene matches: 11.

This sequence joins TRBV6-2 or TRBV6-3 and TRBJ1-2, with a weak D call TRBD1 (6 bases). The CDR3 is 17 amino acids. Germline CDR1 is MNHEY and CDR2 is SVGEGT. The V end lost 6 bases, the J end lost 2 bases, and 22 bases lay between the germline ends. CDR3 sequence reads: CASSSQGRRQENYGYTF. CDR3 DNA: TGTGCCAGCAGCTCCCAGGGTCGTCGACAGGAAAACTATGGCTACACCTTC.

This clone was found once. The chain has TRBV9 and TRBJ2-7, with 10 bases identical to TRBD2. Germline assignment: CDR1 SGDLS and CDR2 YYNGEE. The CDR3 is made up of 13 amino acids. V was pared by 3 bases and J by 6 bases, with 3 bases of the junction left unmatched. The CDR3, as DNA: TGTGCCAGCAGCGACGGGACTAGCGTCGAGCAGTACTTC. Translated: CASSDGTSVEQYF. Drawing the rest from reference TRBV9 and TRBJ2-7, the complete variable domain is DSGVTQTPKHLITATGQRVTLRCSPRSGDLSVYWYQQSLDQGLQFLIQYYNGEERAKGNILERFSAQQFPDLHSELNLSSLELGDSALYFCASSDGTSVEQYFGPGTRLTVT.

This clone has a single count. The chain couples TRBV3-1 (or the pseudogene TRBV3-2) to TRBJ2-7; 13 nucleotides agree with TRBD2. J lost 2 bases, V lost 4 bases, and 5 bases had no gene match. This CDR3 spans 16 amino acids. The germline V gene encodes CDR1 LGHDT and CDR2 YNNKEL (reference sequence). CDR3 sequence (DNA): TGTGCCAGCAGCCGTAGGACTAGCGGGGGCCCCTACGAGCAGTACTTC. This gives the protein CASSRRTSGGPYEQYF.